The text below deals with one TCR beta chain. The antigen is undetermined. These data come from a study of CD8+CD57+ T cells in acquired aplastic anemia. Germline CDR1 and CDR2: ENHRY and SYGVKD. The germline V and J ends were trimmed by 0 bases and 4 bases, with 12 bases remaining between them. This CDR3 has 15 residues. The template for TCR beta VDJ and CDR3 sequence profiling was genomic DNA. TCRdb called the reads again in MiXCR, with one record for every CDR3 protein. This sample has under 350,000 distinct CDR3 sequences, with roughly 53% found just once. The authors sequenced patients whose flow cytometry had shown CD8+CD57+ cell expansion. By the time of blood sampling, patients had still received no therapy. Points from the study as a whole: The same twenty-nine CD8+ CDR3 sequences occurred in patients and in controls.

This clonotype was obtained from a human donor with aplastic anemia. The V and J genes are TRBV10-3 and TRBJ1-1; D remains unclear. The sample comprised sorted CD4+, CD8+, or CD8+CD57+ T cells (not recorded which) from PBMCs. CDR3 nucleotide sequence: TGTGCCATCAGTGAGTCGTTTAGGGTTGCCACTGAAGCTTTCTTT. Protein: CAISESFRVATEAFF.